Presented here are 24 T cell receptor beta chains from one specimen sequenced in a study of shared clonotypes between healthy human individuals. Libraries were prepared by immunoSEQ multiplex PCR; TCRdb keeps only in-frame clonotypes and omits some of them. The sample lists fewer than 650,000 clones; over 65% were seen once. The specimen was PBMCs. Receptor source: a woman aged 35 to 49 in good health. Some clones in this sample may be carry-over from other donors' samples.

The chain has TRBV9 and TRBJ2-7; TRBD1 is a possible D gene (6 bases). V lost 4 bases and J 3 bases, leaving 14 bases between the germline ends. Germline V gene lookup returns CDR1 SGDLS and CDR2 YYNGEE. There are 14 residues in the CDR3. The CDR3 sequence: CASSFRDNYYEQYF. Here the CDR3 DNA reads TGTGCCAGCAGCTTCCGGGACAACTACTACGAGCAGTACTTC. The full variable domain, rest sourced from reference TRBV9 and TRBJ2-7, is DSGVTQTPKHLITATGQRVTLRCSPRSGDLSVYWYQQSLDQGLQFLIQYYNGEERAKGNILERFSAQQFPDLHSELNLSSLELGDSALYFCASSFRDNYYEQYFGPGTRLTVT.

The chain is built from TRBV30 and TRBJ1-1; tentative D call: TRBD1 (5 bases). The CDR3 is made up of 13 amino acids. The germline V gene has CDR1 GTSNPN and CDR2 SVGIG (reference sequence). Trimming cost V 0 bases and J 5 bases, with 10 bases left between them. The CDR3: CAWSVWGGTEAFF. In DNA form, the CDR3 reads TGTGCCTGGAGTGTTTGGGGGGGGACTGAAGCTTTCTTT.

The chain links TRBV5-1 to TRBJ2-3; D is ambiguous. In germline, CDR1 is SGHRS, CDR2 YFSETQ. V was clipped by 0 bases and J by 4 bases, with 9 bases between them. This CDR3 spans 14 amino acids. CDR3 nucleotides: TGCGCCAGCAGCTTGGATGGCGGTGCAGATACGCAGTATTTT. Translation gives CASSLDGGADTQYF.

The chain joins TRBV9 to TRBJ2-7, with 8 bases lining up with TRBD2. CDR3 size: 15 residues. Germline V gives CDR1 SGDLS, CDR2 YYNGEE. J lost 4 bases, V lost 3 bases, and 9 bases had no gene match. The CDR3 DNA reads as TGTGCCAGCAGCGAACAAGCGGGAGATGGGTACGAGCAGTACTTC. It encodes CASSEQAGDGYEQYF.

This clone was picked up one time. The chain uses TRBV6-6 and TRBJ2-7; no reliable D call. Germline V lookup: CDR1 MNHNY, CDR2 SVGAGI (reference sequence). V lost 4 bases and J 1 base, leaving 11 bases between the germline ends. The CDR3 is 14 residues long. The CDR3 loop is CASSLGGNSYEQYF. In nucleotides, the CDR3 is TGTGCCAGCAGTTTAGGCGGAAATTCCTACGAGCAGTACTTC.

CDR3 residues: CASKEGGTTDTQYF. In nucleotides, the CDR3 is TGTGCCAGCAAGGAGGGCGGGACCACAGATACGCAGTATTTT. The rearrangement joins TRBV2 to TRBJ2-3, with D possibly being TRBD2 (6 bases). V dropped 7 bases and J dropped 2 bases, with 13 bases sitting between them. Germline V CDR1 and CDR2: SNHLY, FYNNEI. The CDR3 spans 14 residues.

The V gene is TRBV7-9, the J gene TRBJ2-7, with D uncertain. The CDR3 runs to 13 residues. V gave up 6 bases and J gave up 3 bases, with 12 bases separating them. Germline loops: CDR1 SEHNR, CDR2 FQNEAQ (reference sequence). This CDR3 is CASRSGVNYEQYF. The DNA for the CDR3 is TGTGCCAGCAGATCCGGAGTCAACTACGAGCAGTACTTC. Variable domain in full (rest from reference TRBV7-9 and TRBJ2-7): DTGVSQNPRHKITKRGQNVTFRCDPISEHNRLYWYRQTLGQGPEFLTYFQNEAQLEKSRLLSDRFSAERPKGSFSTLEIQRTEQGDSAMYLCASRSGVNYEQYFGPGTRLTVT.

This clone was recorded only once. The chain has TRBV19 and TRBJ2-1; D gene ambiguous. The CDR3 totals 16 residues. The germline V gene encodes CDR1 LNHDA and CDR2 SQIVND (reference sequence). Trimming stripped 1 base from V and 0 bases from J, with 10 bases between. The CDR3 here is CASSIGPASSYNEQFF. CDR3 bases: TGTGCCAGTAGTATAGGCCCGGCGAGCTCCTACAATGAGCAGTTCTTC.

This clone was recorded once. The rearrangement uses TRBV28 and TRBJ1-1; possible D gene TRBD1, 5 bases. Trimming cost V 6 bases and J 10 bases, with 18 bases left between them. The CDR3 is made up of 13 amino acids. Per the germline V gene, CDR1 is MDHEN and CDR2 is SYDVKM. In DNA form, the CDR3 reads TGTGCCAGCAGCCCCGGGGGACGACCAGGAGCTTTCTTT. It codes for CASSPGGRPGAFF.

This sequence joins TRBV28 and TRBJ2-2; 8 nucleotides match TRBD1. From germline, CDR1 is MDHEN and CDR2 SYDVKM. This CDR3 region has 17 residues. V shed 5 bases, J shed 5 bases, and the junction held 13 bases outside the gene matches. Here the CDR3 reads CASSGLHRDRRTGELFF. As DNA, the CDR3 is TGTGCCAGCAGTGGCCTCCACCGGGACAGGAGAACCGGGGAGCTGTTTTTT.

The chain joins TRBV28 to TRBJ1-1; D is unresolved. The CDR3 runs to 17 residues. Germline lookup yields CDR1 MDHEN and CDR2 SYDVKM. V gave up 4 bases and J gave up 0 bases, with 18 bases separating them. The CDR3 DNA reads as TGTGCCAGCAGTTCAACCCGAGAGGGTGGGGTGAACACTGAAGCTTTCTTT. It encodes CASSSTREGGVNTEAFF. Variable domain in full (rest from reference TRBV28 and TRBJ1-1): DVKVTQSSRYLVKRTGEKVFLECVQDMDHENMFWYRQDPGLGLRLIYFSYDVKMKEKGDIPEGYSVSREKKERFSLILESASTNQTSMYLCASSSTREGGVNTEAFFGQGTRLTVV.

The rearrangement links TRBV21-1 to TRBJ1-5. TRBV21-1 is classified as a pseudogene. The CDR3 extends over 16 amino acids. The CDR3 coding sequence is TGTGCCAGCAGCAAATCAGGCAGGAGTGGCAATCAGCCCCAGCATTTT. This gives the protein CASSKSGRSGNQPQHF.

This sequence joins TRBV19 and TRBJ2-1; the D is unclear. This CDR3 region has 13 residues. CDR1 is LNHDA, CDR2 SQIVND, per germline (reference sequence). Trimming removed 1 base at V and 14 bases at J, with 15 bases between. The CDR3 protein is CASSIGLDLKEFF. For the CDR3, the DNA is TGTGCCAGTAGTATAGGTCTAGATTTGAAAGAGTTCTTC.

This chain links TRBV21-1 with TRBJ2-7; the D call TRBD2 from the table was never checked on the DNA. TRBV21-1 is reported as a pseudogene. The CDR3 covers 15 residues. Here the CDR3 DNA reads TGTGCCCAGGGACTAGCGGGAGAGGTTACCTACGAGCAGTACTTC. This gives the protein CAQGLAGEVTYEQYF.

This clone was recorded a few times. The chain uses TRBV15 and TRBJ2-3; TRBD2 agrees at 13 bases. Germline loops: CDR1 LNHNV, CDR2 YYDKDF (reference sequence). The CDR3 spans 16 residues. V lost 6 bases and J lost 4; bases outside the gene matches: 7. The CDR3 loop is CATREGLAGLSDTQYF. CDR3 nucleotide sequence: TGTGCCACCAGAGAGGGACTAGCGGGATTGTCAGATACGCAGTATTTT.

In its sample, this clone was seen once. The chain is built from TRBV7-2 and TRBJ2-1; 10 nucleotides agree with TRBD2. Trimming took 4 bases from V and 9 from J; bases not matched to a gene: 9. CDR1 is SGHTA and CDR2 is FQGNSA in the germline V gene. The CDR3 extends over 15 amino acids. CDR3 nucleotide sequence: TGTGCCAGCAGCTCTGGGAAGCGGGAGGGCAGTGAGCAGTTCTTC. The encoded protein is CASSSGKREGSEQFF.

In its sample, this clone was seen a few times. The genes are TRBV12-5 and TRBJ1-2; D is possibly TRBD1 (6 bases). The ends were cut back, 5 bases at V and 4 bases at J, with 8 bases in the middle. In germline, CDR1 is LGHNT, CDR2 FRNRAP. The CDR3 sequence is 12 residues long. DNA for the CDR3: TGTGCTAGTGGTCCAGGGGCCTATGGCTACACCTTC. It is translated as CASGPGAYGYTF.

The J gene is TRBJ1-6, the V gene TRBV30; perhaps TRBD1 as D (6 bases). V dropped 1 base and J dropped 5 bases, with 12 bases sitting between them. The CDR3 loop spans 15 amino acids. Per the germline V gene, CDR1 is GTSNPN and CDR2 is SVGIG (reference sequence). Here the CDR3 reads CAWSDQGSHNSPLHF. CDR3 nucleotide sequence: TGTGCCTGGAGTGACCAGGGGTCCCATAATTCACCCCTCCACTTT. The variable domain in full, completed from reference TRBV30 and TRBJ1-6, reads SQTIHQWPATLVQPVGSPLSLECTVEGTSNPNLYWYRQAAGRGLQLLFYSVGIGQISSEVPQNLSASRPQDRQFILSSKKLLLSDSGFYLCAWSDQGSHNSPLHFGNGTRLTVT.

The chain has TRBV27 and TRBJ2-7; 8 bases agree with TRBD1. This CDR3 contains 12 residues. Per germline, CDR1 MNHEY and CDR2 SMNVEV (reference sequence). With V trimmed by 10 bases and J by 13 bases, 15 bases remained unmatched. In nucleotides, the CDR3 is TGTGCCACCCGAGGACAGGGCCTACAAAGCTACTTC. As protein: CATRGQGLQSYF.

The rearrangement uses TRBV29-1 and TRBJ2-2; D is undetermined. Deletions cut 4 bases from V and 0 bases from J, with 9 bases between. Germline lookup yields CDR1 SQVTM and CDR2 ANQGSEA. The CDR3 sequence is 14 residues long. CDR3 sequence reads: CSVAKDTNTGELFF. Here the CDR3 DNA reads TGCAGCGTTGCGAAAGATACGAACACCGGGGAGCTGTTTTTT.

The J gene is TRBJ1-2, the V gene TRBV18; no clear D gene. In germline, CDR1 is KGHSH, CDR2 LQKENI. This CDR3 has 16 residues. Trimming pared 3 bases from V and 4 bases from J, leaving 18 bases between. The CDR3 DNA follows: TGTGCCAGCTCACCCGTTCCCCCTACTCGGGGCTATGGCTACACCTTC. Translating gives CASSPVPPTRGYGYTF. The full variable domain, rest sourced from reference TRBV18 and TRBJ1-2, is NAGVMQNPRHLVRRRGQEARLRCSPMKGHSHVYWYRQLPEEGLKFMVYLQKENIIDESGMPKERFSAEFPKEGPSILRIQQVVRGDSAAYFCASSPVPPTRGYGYTFGSGTRLTVV.

CDR3 nucleotides: TGTGCCAGCAGTTACTCTTGGACAGGGGCCTACGAGCAGTACTTC. This gives the protein CASSYSWTGAYEQYF. The rearrangement joins TRBV6-5 to TRBJ2-7; 9 bases are a match to TRBD1. The CDR3 contains 15 residues. Germline-derived CDR1 and CDR2 are MNHEY and SVGAGI. Trimming took 0 bases from V and 2 from J; bases not matched to a gene: 2.

This clone appeared a single time. V usage is TRBV6-1 and J usage is TRBJ2-7; D not resolved. V lost 7 bases to trimming and J lost 7 bases, with 17 bases between them. From germline, CDR1 is MNHNS and CDR2 SASEGT. The CDR3 runs 13 residues. The CDR3 nucleotides are TGTGCCAGCAAACCAGAAGATCTGGGGGAGCAGTACTTC. Protein: CASKPEDLGEQYF.

This clone has only a few counts. This chain uses TRBV29-1 with TRBJ1-5; 7 nucleotides match TRBD1. This CDR3 has 13 residues. V was clipped by 6 bases and J by 2 bases; unmatched bases: 4. Germline-derived CDR1 and CDR2 are SQVTM and ANQGSEA. The DNA for the CDR3 is TGCAGCGTGGAAACAGGGGGCAATCAGCCCCAGCATTTT. It translates to CSVETGGNQPQHF.